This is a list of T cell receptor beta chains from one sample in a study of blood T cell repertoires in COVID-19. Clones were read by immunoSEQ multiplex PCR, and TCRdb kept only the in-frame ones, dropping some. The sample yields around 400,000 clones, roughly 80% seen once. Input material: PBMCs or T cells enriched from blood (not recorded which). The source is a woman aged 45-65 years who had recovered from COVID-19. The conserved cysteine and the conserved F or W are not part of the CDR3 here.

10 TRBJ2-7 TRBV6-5 ASSSVVSEQY
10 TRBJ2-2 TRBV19 ASSKPTGELF
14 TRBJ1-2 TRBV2 ASSERRGRSGYGYT
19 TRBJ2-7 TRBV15 ATSRQTLSGVAGGNSYEQY
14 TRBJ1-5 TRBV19 ASRGQALGGNQPQH
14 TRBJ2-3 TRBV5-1 ASSKLLAGGSDTQY
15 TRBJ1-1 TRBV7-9 ASSAGTVATWNTEAF
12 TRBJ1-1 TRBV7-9 ASSSPVMNTEAF
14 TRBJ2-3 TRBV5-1 ASSYGLAGLGDTQY
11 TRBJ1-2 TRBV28 ASSLAVGYGYT
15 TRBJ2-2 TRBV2 ASRGVRRAANTGELF
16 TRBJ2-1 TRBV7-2 ASSLRWPGSGTNNEQF
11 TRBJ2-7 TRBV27 ASSTGTSYEQY
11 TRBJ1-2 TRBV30 AWSKQGYDGYT
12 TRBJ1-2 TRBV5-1 ASSSTTANYGYT
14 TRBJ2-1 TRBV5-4 ASSRIAGGAGNEQF
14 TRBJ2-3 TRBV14 ASSASSGRATDTQY
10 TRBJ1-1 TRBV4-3 ASSQGGDRAF
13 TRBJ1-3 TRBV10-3 AIRQPTASGNTIY
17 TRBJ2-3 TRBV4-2 ASSQGGLAGTGSTDTQY
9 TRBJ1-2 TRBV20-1 SARTLRDDT
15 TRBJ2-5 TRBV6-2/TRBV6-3 ASSYTLDRILQETQY
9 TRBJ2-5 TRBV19 ASSTRETQY
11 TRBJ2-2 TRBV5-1 ASSRQATGELF
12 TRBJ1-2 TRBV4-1 ASSQAQADYGYT
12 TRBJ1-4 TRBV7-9 ASSSTGGREKLF
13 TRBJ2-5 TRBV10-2 ASSAPGQGIETQY
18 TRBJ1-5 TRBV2 ASSEALRDRGWYSNQPQH
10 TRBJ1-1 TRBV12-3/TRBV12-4 ASSAGNTEAF
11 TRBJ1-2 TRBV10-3 AIKGLGQPSYT
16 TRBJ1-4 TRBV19 ASSRGTGVVATNEKLF
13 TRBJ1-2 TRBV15 ATSRERIGGNGYT
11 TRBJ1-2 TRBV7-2 ASSNTGSYGYT
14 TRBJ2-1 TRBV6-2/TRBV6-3 ASSYSRGGSYGEQF
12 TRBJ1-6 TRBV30 AWSSAGGNSPLH
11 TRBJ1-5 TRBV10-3 AISGQNDQPQH
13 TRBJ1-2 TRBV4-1 ASSQDQQGNYGYT
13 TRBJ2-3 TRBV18 ASSPLSGFTDTQY
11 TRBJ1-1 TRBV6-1 ASSEPIRGDRF
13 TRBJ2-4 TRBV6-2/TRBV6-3 ASRPFGGRGSIQY
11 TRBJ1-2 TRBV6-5 ASTKTGNYGYT
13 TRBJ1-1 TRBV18 ASSPSAGMNTEAF
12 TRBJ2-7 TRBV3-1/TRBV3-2 ASSQVDRGGEQY
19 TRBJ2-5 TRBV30 AWSVLRSGTSGVGAQETQY
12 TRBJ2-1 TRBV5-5 ASSVGTSGAEQF
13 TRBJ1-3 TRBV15 ATSRDLPGGNTIY
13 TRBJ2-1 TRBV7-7 ASSKGLAGVDEQF
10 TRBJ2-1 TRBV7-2 ASSLDTGKQF
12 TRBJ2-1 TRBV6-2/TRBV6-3 ASSAGSFFNEQF
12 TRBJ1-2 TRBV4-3 ASSQAGGPYGYT
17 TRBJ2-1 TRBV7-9 ASRPGTSGILSSYNEQF
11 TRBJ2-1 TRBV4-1 ASSLRPRGEQF
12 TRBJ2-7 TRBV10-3 AARPGQGAIEQY